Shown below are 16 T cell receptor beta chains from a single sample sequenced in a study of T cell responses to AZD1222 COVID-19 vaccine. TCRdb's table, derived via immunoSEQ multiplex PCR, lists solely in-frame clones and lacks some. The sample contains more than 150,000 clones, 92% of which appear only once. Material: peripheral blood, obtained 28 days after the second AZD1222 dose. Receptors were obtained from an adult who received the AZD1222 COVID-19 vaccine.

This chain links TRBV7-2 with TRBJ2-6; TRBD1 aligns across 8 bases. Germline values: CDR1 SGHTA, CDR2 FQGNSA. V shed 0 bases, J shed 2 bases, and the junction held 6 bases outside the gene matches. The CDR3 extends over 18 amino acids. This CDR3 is CASSLAHGQGAGANVLTF. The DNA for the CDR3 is TGTGCCAGCAGCTTAGCCCACGGACAGGGTGCTGGGGCCAACGTCCTGACTTTC.

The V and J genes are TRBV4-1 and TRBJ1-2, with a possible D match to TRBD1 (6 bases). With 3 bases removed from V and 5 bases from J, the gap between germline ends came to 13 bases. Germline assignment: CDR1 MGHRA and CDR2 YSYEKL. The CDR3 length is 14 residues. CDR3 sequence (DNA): TGCGCCAGCAGCCAGGGGGGCAACGGATATGGCTACACCTTC. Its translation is CASSQGGNGYGYTF.

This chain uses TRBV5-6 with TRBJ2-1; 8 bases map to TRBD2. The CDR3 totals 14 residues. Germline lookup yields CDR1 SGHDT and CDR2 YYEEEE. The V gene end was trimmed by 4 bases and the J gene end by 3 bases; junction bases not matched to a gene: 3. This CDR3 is CASSAGGNYNEQFF. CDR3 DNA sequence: TGTGCCAGCAGCGCGGGGGGTAACTACAATGAGCAGTTCTTC.

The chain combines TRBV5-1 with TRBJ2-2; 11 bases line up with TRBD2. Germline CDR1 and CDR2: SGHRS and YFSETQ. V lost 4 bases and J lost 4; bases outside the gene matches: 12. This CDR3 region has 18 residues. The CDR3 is CASSQATSGSFGTGELFF. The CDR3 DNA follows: TGCGCCAGCAGCCAAGCTACTAGCGGGAGTTTCGGCACCGGGGAGCTGTTTTTT.

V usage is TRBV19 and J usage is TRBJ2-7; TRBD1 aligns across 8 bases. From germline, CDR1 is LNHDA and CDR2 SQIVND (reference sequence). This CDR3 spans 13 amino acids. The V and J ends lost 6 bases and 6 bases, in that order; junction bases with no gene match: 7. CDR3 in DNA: TGTGCCAGTAGCCAAGACAGGGGAGGCGAGCAGTACTTC. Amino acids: CASSQDRGGEQYF.

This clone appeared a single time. CDR3 loop: CASSFRGKDTEAFF. CDR3 bases: TGTGCCAGCAGCTTCAGGGGTAAGGACACTGAAGCTTTCTTT. The rearrangement joins TRBV7-8 to TRBJ1-1, with D perhaps TRBD1 (6 bases). V lost 3 bases and J lost 3, with 11 bases in between. The length of the CDR3 is 14 residues. Germline loops: CDR1 SGHVS, CDR2 FQNEAQ.

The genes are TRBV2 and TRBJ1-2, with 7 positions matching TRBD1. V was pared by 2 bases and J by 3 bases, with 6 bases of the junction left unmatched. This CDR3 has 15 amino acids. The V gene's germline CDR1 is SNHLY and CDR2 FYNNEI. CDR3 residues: CASSEKGGAYYGYTF. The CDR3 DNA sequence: TGTGCCAGCAGTGAAAAAGGGGGCGCGTACTATGGCTACACCTTC.

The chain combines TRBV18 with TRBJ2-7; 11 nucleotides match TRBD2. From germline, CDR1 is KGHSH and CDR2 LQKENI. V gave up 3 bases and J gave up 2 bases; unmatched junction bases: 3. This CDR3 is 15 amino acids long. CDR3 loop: CASSPFSGRAYEQYF. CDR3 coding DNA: TGTGCCAGCTCACCCTTTAGCGGGAGGGCCTACGAGCAGTACTTC.

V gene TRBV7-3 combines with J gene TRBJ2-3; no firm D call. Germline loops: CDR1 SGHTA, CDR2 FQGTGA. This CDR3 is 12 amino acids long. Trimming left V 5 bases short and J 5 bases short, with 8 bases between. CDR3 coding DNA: TGTGCCAGCAGCAACCTTCTAGATACGCAGTATTTT. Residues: CASSNLLDTQYF.

The CDR3 here is CATSRARSVSTIYF. The CDR3 region has the DNA TGTGCCACCAGCAGAGCGCGGTCCGTTAGCACCATATATTTT. The V and J genes are TRBV15 and TRBJ1-3; no definite D call. Trimming took off 1 base at V and 9 bases at J, with 13 bases between the two ends. The germline CDR1 and CDR2 sequences are LNHNV and YYDKDF (reference sequence). CDR3 length equals 14 residues. The entire variable domain, with the rest obtained from reference TRBV15 and TRBJ1-3, is as follows: DAMVIQNPRYQVTQFGKPVTLSCSQTLNHNVMYWYQQKSSQAPKLLFHYYDKDFNNEADTPDNFQSRRPNTSFCFLDIRSPGLGDTAMYLCATSRARSVSTIYFGEGSWLTVV.

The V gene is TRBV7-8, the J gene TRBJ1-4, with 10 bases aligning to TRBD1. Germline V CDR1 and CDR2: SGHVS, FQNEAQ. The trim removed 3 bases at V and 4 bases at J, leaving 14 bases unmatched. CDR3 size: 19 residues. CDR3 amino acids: CASSFPGQGPGGLNEKLFF. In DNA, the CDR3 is TGTGCCAGCAGCTTCCCGGGACAGGGGCCAGGTGGGCTTAATGAAAAACTGTTTTTT.

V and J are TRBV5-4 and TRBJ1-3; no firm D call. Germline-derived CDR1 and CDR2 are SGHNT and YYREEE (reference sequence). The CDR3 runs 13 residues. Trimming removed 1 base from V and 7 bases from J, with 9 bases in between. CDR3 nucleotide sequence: TGTGCCAGCAGCTTGCCCCACGCCAACACCATATATTTT. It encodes CASSLPHANTIYF.

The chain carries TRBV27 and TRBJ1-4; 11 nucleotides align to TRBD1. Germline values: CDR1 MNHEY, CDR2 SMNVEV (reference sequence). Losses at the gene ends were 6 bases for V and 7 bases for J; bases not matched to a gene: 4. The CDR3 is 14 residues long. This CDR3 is CASRGTGGGEKLFF. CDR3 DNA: TGTGCCAGCAGGGGGACAGGGGGAGGTGAAAAACTGTTTTTT. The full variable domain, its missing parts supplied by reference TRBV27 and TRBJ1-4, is EAQVTQNPRYLITVTGKKLTVTCSQNMNHEYMSWYRQDPGLGLRQIYYSMNVEVTDKGDVPEGYKVSRKEKRNFPLILESPSPNQTSLYFCASRGTGGGEKLFFGSGTQLSVL.

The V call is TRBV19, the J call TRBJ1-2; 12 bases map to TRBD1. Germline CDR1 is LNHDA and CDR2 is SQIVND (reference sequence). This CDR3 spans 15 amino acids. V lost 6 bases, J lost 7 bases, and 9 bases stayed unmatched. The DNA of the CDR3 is TGTGCCAGTAGGGGGACAGGGGGCGAGAGCGTTGGCTACACCTTC. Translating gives CASRGTGGESVGYTF.

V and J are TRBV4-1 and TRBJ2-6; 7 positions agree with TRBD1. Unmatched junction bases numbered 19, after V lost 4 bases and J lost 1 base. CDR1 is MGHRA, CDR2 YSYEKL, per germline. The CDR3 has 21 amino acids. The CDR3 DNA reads TGCGCCAGCAGCCCAGGAGCCTACAGGGGCCCTACTAGATCTGGGGCCAACGTCCTGACTTTC. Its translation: CASSPGAYRGPTRSGANVLTF.

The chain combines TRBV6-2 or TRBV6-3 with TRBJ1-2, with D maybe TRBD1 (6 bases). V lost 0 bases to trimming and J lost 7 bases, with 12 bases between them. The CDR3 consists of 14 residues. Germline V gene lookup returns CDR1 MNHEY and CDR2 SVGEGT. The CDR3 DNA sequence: TGTGCCAGCAGTTACTCGACCAGGGGCAGTGGCTACACCTTC. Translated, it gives CASSYSTRGSGYTF.